This T cell receptor (beta chain) was recovered during a study of CD8 T cells in ankylosing spondylitis. MiXCR was run by TCRdb on the 5' RACE reads, yielding one entry per CDR3 protein. Of fewer than 250,000 distinct CDR3 sequences listed, about 18% are singletons. The V end lost 7 bases, the J end lost 4 bases, and 19 bases lay between the germline ends. The CDR3 spans 15 residues. With respect to this clonotype: Its specificity is unknown.

Study conclusions and caveats: Significant enrichment of disease-linked clones was reportedly seen in matched ankylosing spondylitis synovial fluid. One TCR beta motif, made up of under ten highly homologous variants, appeared characteristic of ankylosing spondylitis blood.

V is TRBV12-3 or TRBV12-4 and J is TRBJ1-2; no clear D. The receptor's source is a male donor with ankylosing spondylitis. The sequenced sample was blood, either unsorted or a sorted T cell fraction (not recorded which). The CDR3 nucleotides are TGTGCCAGCACCTCCAGCGCCTATTGGGGCTATGGCTACACCTTC. It encodes CASTSSAYWGYGYTF.